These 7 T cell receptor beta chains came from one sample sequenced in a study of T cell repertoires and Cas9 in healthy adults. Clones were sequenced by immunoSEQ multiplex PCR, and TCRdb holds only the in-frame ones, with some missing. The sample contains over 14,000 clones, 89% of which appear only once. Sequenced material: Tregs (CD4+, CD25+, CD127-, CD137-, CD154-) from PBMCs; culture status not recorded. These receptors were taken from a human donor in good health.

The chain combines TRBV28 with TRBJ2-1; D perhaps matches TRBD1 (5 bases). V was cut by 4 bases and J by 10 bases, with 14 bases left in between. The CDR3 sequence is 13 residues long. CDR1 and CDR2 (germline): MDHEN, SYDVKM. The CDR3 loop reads CASSYPGNREQFF. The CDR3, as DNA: TGTGCCAGCAGTTACCCAGGGAACCGCGAGCAGTTCTTC. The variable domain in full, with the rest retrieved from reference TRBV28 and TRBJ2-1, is DVKVTQSSRYLVKRTGEKVFLECVQDMDHENMFWYRQDPGLGLRLIYFSYDVKMKEKGDIPEGYSVSREKKERFSLILESASTNQTSMYLCASSYPGNREQFFGPGTRLTVL.

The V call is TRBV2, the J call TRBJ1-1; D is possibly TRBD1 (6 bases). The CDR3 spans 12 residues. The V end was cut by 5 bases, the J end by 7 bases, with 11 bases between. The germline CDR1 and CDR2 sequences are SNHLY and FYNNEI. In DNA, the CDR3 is TGTGCCAGCAGTCCACAGGGTGGTGAAGCTTTCTTT. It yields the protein CASSPQGGEAFF.

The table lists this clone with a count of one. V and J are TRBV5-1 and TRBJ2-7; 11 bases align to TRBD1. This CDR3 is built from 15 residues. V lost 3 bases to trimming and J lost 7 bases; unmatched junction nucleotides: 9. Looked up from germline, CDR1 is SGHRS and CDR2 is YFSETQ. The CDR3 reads CASSWEGTGGLEQYV. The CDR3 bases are TGCGCCAGCAGCTGGGAAGGGACAGGGGGGTTGGAGCAGTACGTC.

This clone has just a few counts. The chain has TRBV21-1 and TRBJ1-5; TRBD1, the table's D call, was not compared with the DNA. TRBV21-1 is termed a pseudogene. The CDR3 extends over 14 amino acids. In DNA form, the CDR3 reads TGTGCCAGCAGCAAAAGGGGGAGCAATCAGCCCCAGCATTTT. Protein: CASSKRGSNQPQHF.

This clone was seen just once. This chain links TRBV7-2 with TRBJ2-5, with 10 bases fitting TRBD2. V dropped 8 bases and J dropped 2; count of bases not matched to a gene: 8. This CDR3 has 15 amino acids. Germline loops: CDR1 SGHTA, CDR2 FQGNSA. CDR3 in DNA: TGTGCCAGCTTTGTGGCTAGCGGGGGACAAGAGACCCAGTACTTC. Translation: CASFVASGGQETQYF.

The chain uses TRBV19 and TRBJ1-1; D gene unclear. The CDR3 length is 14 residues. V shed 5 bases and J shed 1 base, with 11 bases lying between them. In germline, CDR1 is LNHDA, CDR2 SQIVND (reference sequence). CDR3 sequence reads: CASSWSGGNTEAFF. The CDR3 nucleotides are TGTGCCAGTAGTTGGTCAGGTGGGAACACTGAAGCTTTCTTT.

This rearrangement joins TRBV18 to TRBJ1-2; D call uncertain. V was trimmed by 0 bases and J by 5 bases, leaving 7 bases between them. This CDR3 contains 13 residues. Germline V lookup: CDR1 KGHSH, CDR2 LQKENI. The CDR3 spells CASSPPTSYGYTF. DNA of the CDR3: TGTGCCAGCTCACCACCCACCTCTTATGGCTACACCTTC.